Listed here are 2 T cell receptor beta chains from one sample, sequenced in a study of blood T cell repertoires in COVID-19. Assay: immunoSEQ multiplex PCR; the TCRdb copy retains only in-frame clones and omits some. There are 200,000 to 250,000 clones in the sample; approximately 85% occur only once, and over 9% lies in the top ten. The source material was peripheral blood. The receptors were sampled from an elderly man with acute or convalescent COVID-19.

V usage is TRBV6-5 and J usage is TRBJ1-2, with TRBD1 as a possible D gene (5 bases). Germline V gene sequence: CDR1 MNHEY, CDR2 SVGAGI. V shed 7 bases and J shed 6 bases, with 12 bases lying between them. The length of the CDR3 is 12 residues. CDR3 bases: TGTGCCAGCATGCCAGGGAGGGATGGCTACACCTTC. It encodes CASMPGRDGYTF.

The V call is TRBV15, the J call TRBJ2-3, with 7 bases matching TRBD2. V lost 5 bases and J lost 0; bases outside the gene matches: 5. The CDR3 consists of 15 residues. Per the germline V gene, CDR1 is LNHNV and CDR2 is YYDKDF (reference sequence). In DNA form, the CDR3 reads TGTGCCACCAGCCGGACTAGTGGGAGCACAGATACGCAGTATTTT. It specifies CATSRTSGSTDTQYF.